The 2 T cell receptor beta chains presented below share a single source sample, sequenced in a study of vaccination effects on CD4 cells after COVID-19. The data were produced by immunoSEQ multiplex PCR, yet TCRdb's version contains in-frame clones alone and is incomplete. The repertoire has 77,000 or so clones, 60% to 85% of them found once; the top ten carry about 10%. Their cognate antigens are unknown. Sequencing was preceded by expansion of antigen-specific CD4+ T cells with viral peptide pools in the ViraFEST assay. After about 10 days in culture, the CD4+ T cells were isolated. Neither prior SARS-CoV-2 infection nor positive nucleocapsid antibodies were present in the vaccine recipients. Sample: CD4+ T cells from PBMCs cultured with SARS-CoV-2 spike peptides, taken before COVID-19 vaccination. The receptors were sampled from a human donor who received a COVID-19 vaccine.

The CDR3 sequence: CASSRRDRTYEQYV. CDR3 bases: TGTGCCAGCAGTCGCCGGGACAGAACCTACGAGCAGTACGTC. The J gene is TRBJ2-7, the V gene TRBV2; 7 bases fit TRBD1. Germline assignment: CDR1 SNHLY and CDR2 FYNNEI. With V trimmed by 5 bases and J by 2 bases, 6 bases remained unmatched. There are 14 residues in the CDR3.

This CDR3 reads CASSWTGGTGELFF. The DNA for the CDR3 is TGTGCCAGCAGTTGGACAGGTGGCACCGGGGAGCTGTTTTTT. The chain carries TRBV6-5 and TRBJ2-2; 7 bases align to TRBD1. Germline CDR1 reads MNHEY; CDR2 reads SVGAGI. Losses at the gene ends were 4 bases for V and 4 bases for J; bases not matched to a gene: 3. The length of the CDR3 is 14 residues.